The 26 T cell receptor beta chains listed next were all sequenced from one sample in a study of tumor-infiltrating lymphocytes in primary liver carcinoma. The investigators made TCR beta cDNA from roughly 0.45 ug total RNA, using a constant-region primer. Three rounds of nested multiplex PCR with slightly modified ARM-PCR produced TCR beta libraries. The study ran its first two PCR rounds for approximately 11 cycles each, using TRBV1-TRBV30 forward primers and a C-beta reverse primer. TCRdb analysed the multiplex PCR reads with MiXCR anew, one entry per CDR3 protein. The sample yields around 330,000 distinct CDR3 sequences, 50% to 60% seen once. It was unsorted whole blood that yielded blood RNA, and germline DNA was also extracted. Sequenced: peripheral blood. These receptors all stem from a woman in her 30s with primary liver carcinoma and hepatitis B virus infection.

About this clonotype: The junction departs from germline at one end; a sequencing error may be responsible. The rearrangement uses TRBV11-1 and TRBJ1-1; no firm D call. Germline CDR1 reads SGHAT; CDR2 reads FQDESV (reference sequence). The CDR3 runs 14 residues. CDR3 sequence: CASSMNPGDTEALF. CDR3 nucleotide sequence: TGTGCCAGCAGCATGAATCCTGGCGACACTGAAGCTCTCTTT.

There are many counts of this clonotype. The chain has TRBV29-1 and TRBJ2-5; 8 nucleotides match TRBD1. V trimming: 7 bases; J trimming: 5 bases; junction bases outside the gene matches: 9. CDR1 and CDR2 from the germline V gene are SQVTM and ANQGSEA. The CDR3 extends over 13 amino acids. The CDR3 DNA reads as TGCAGCGGGACCGGGACAGGCGGGGAGACCCAGTACTTC. Translation gives CSGTGTGGETQYF.

This chain connects TRBV12-3 or TRBV12-4 to TRBJ2-7; D is tentatively TRBD1 or TRBD2 (5 bases each). This CDR3 has 11 amino acids. V lost 8 bases to trimming and J lost 7 bases, with 12 bases between them. The CDR3 protein is CASDPGREQYF. Here the CDR3 DNA reads TGTGCCAGCGATCCGGGACGGGAGCAGTACTTC.

This clonotype was seen many times. The chain has TRBV12-3 or TRBV12-4 and TRBJ1-2; the D gene is possibly TRBD1 (5 bases). Deletions cut 4 bases from V and 4 bases from J, with 7 bases between. This CDR3 comprises 12 residues. In DNA, the CDR3 is TGTGCCAGCAGTTCCAGGGCCTATGGCTACACCTTC. Translation gives CASSSRAYGYTF.

A note on this clonotype: The junction differs from germline at one of its ends, possibly a read error. This chain joins TRBV4-1 and TRBJ2-3; D is uncertain. The CDR3 runs to 15 residues. Germline V gene lookup returns CDR1 MGHRA and CDR2 YSYEKL. CDR3 bases: TGCGTCAGCAGCCAATCCCTAATAAGTTCAGATACGCAGTATTTT. This encodes CVSSQSLISSDTQYF.

V usage is TRBV28 and J usage is TRBJ2-7; TRBD1 matches at 7 bases. This CDR3 is 16 amino acids long. V shed 5 bases, J shed 0 bases, and the junction held 10 bases outside the gene matches. The V gene's germline CDR1 is MDHEN and CDR2 SYDVKM. CDR3 nucleotide sequence: TGTGCCAGCAGTACCCGGGACAGATCATTCTCCTACGAGCAGTACTTC. It encodes CASSTRDRSFSYEQYF.

This chain links TRBV11-2 with TRBJ2-1; possibly TRBD1 or TRBD2 for D (5 bases each). CDR1 SGHAT and CDR2 FQNNGV come from the germline V gene. The CDR3 covers 16 residues. Trimming removed 8 bases at V and 12 bases at J, with 29 bases between. The CDR3 nucleotides read TGTGCCAGCGCCCGGACCGGGGCCAGCTCCTACATTGGGCAGTTCTTC. Protein sequence: CASARTGASSYIGQFF.

This clonotype was seen at least ten times. This rearrangement joins TRBV14 to TRBJ2-5, with a weak D call TRBD2 (5 bases). The CDR3 is 15 amino acids. Germline V lookup: CDR1 SGHDN, CDR2 FVKESK. Trimming left V 0 bases short and J 7 bases short, with 15 bases between. The CDR3 nucleotides read TGTGCCAGCAGCCAAGATCGGGAAGACTTTAGGACCCAGTACTTC. It translates to CASSQDREDFRTQYF. Supplemented by reference TRBV14 and TRBJ2-5, the full variable domain reads EAGVTQFPSHSVIEKGQTVTLRCDPISGHDNLYWYRRVMGKEIKFLLHFVKESKQDESGMPNNRFLAERTGGTYSTLKVQPAELEDSGVYFCASSQDREDFRTQYFGPGTRLLVL.

Concerning this clonotype itself: A much larger clonotype is one base distant, so this may be a read error. The chain joins TRBV6-5 to TRBJ1-5; 7 nucleotides align to TRBD1. CDR3 length equals 13 residues. From germline, CDR1 is MNHEY and CDR2 SVGAGI. CDR3 residues: CDSSYDRAQPQHF. The CDR3 bases are TGTGACAGCAGTTACGACAGGGCTCAGCCCCAGCATTTT.

With regard to this clonotype: A much larger clone lies one base from this, so it may be a read error. The DNA for the CDR3 is TGTGCCAGCAGTTGGAATAGCAATCAGCCCCAGCATTTT. Its translation is CASSWNSNQPQHF. The rearrangement joins TRBV6-6 to TRBJ1-5, with unresolved D. Germline V CDR1 and CDR2: MNHNY, SVGAGI (reference sequence). V lost 4 bases to trimming and J lost 0 bases, with 4 bases between them. This CDR3 contains 13 residues.

Comment on this clonotype: Being one base from a much bigger clone, this may be a read error. The chain has TRBV6-5 and TRBJ2-3; 7 nucleotides agree with TRBD2. With V trimmed by 0 bases and J by 0 bases, 3 bases remained unmatched. Germline V gene data show CDR1 as MNHEY and CDR2 as SVGAGI. The CDR3 length is 16 residues. CDR3 bases: TGTGCCAGCAGTTACTCGCTTAGCGGGAGCACAGATACGCAGTATTTT. Protein sequence: CASSYSLSGSTDTQYF.

As to this clonotype: The junction and the germline gene differ at one end; a read error may be behind it. The chain carries TRBV29-1 and TRBJ2-1, with D possibly being TRBD2 (5 bases). Germline CDR1 is SQVTM and CDR2 is ANQGSEA. CDR3 length: 14 residues. This chain's CDR3 is CSAARLAGYNELFF. The CDR3 coding sequence is TGCAGCGCCGCCAGGCTGGCGGGCTACAATGAGCTGTTCTTC.

The chain uses TRBV6-1 and TRBJ1-2; D gene uncertain. Trimming removed 8 bases at V and 3 bases at J, with 19 bases between. The germline gives CDR1 MNHNS, CDR2 SASEGT. This CDR3 region has 15 residues. CDR3 nucleotides: TGTGCCAGCGACGAGAGCTGGGAGAGGGACTATGGCTACACCTTC. Protein sequence: CASDESWERDYGYTF.

V and J are TRBV28 and TRBJ2-7; a possible D gene is TRBD1 (5 bases). CDR1 is MDHEN and CDR2 is SYDVKM in the germline V gene. The length of the CDR3 is 14 residues. The V end was cut by 6 bases, the J end by 6 bases, with 18 bases between. The CDR3 nucleotides read TGTGCCAGCAGCTTAGGTAGGGGTCAGGGCGAGCAGTACTTC. Translation gives CASSLGRGQGEQYF.

CDR3 bases: TGTGCCAGCAGCTCCCACCCGACAGGGAAGGTTGACGAGCAGTACTTC. Amino acid sequence: CASSSHPTGKVDEQYF. The chain joins TRBV7-6 to TRBJ2-7, with 7 bases lining up with TRBD1. The V segment lost 4 bases and the J segment 5 bases; nucleotides outside the gene matches: 14. This CDR3 comprises 16 residues. CDR1 SGHVS and CDR2 FNYEAQ come from the germline V gene.

On this clonotype: Germline and junction disagree at one end, which may indicate a read error. V is TRBV6-2 or TRBV6-3 and J is TRBJ2-1; TRBD2 matches 7 bases. The CDR3 runs to 13 residues. Germline CDR1 MNHEY, CDR2 SVGEGT. CDR3 nucleotide sequence: TGTGCCACCCGACTAGCAGGGTACAATGAGCAGTCCTTC. Amino acid sequence: CATRLAGYNEQSF.

About this clonotype itself: This sequence may be a read error, since a much larger clone differs from it by one base. The chain combines TRBV12-3 or TRBV12-4 with TRBJ2-7; 7 bases fit TRBD1. V trimming: 9 bases; J trimming: 3 bases; junction bases outside the gene matches: 17. The CDR3 has 16 residues. This chain's CDR3 is CARSPGGWQEVYEQYF. CDR3 nucleotides: TGTGCCAGAAGTCCAGGGGGTTGGCAAGAAGTCTACGAGCAGTACTTC.

The table lists this clonotype with many counts. V and J are TRBV4-3 and TRBJ2-7; D is undetermined. This CDR3 region has 14 residues. V dropped 4 bases and J dropped 5 bases, with 15 bases sitting between them. The germline CDR1 and CDR2 sequences are LGHNA and YSLEER. CDR3 loop: CASSPIGSLDEQYF. The CDR3 nucleotides are TGCGCCAGCAGCCCCATCGGGTCTCTGGACGAGCAGTACTTC.

This clonotype was seen at least ten times. The V call is TRBV12-3 or TRBV12-4, the J call TRBJ1-4; TRBD1 matches at 9 bases. The CDR3 extends over 14 amino acids. V shed 4 bases, J shed 7 bases, and the junction held 4 bases outside the gene matches. The CDR3 coding sequence is TGTGCCAGCAGTTCCCCGACAGGGGGTGAAAAACTGTTTTTT. Its protein is CASSSPTGGEKLFF.

As concerns this clonotype: The junction departs from germline at one end; a sequencing error may be responsible. This chain connects TRBV28 to TRBJ1-5; D is unresolved. The CDR3 has 16 amino acids. CDR1 and CDR2 (germline): MDHEN, SYDVKM. This CDR3 reads CTSRRAFGEGNQPQHF. As DNA, the CDR3 is TGTACCAGCAGGCGGGCCTTCGGTGAGGGCAATCAGCCCCAGCATTTT.

The chain couples TRBV5-4 to TRBJ1-4; TRBD1 agrees at 7 bases. CDR1 and CDR2 (germline): SGHNT, YYREEE (reference sequence). The CDR3 extends over 14 amino acids. V was pared by 4 bases and J by 5 bases, with 5 bases of the junction left unmatched. CDR3 DNA sequence: TGTGCCAGCAGCCAGAGGACAGGCAATGAAAAACTGTTTTTT. Translation gives CASSQRTGNEKLFF. The entire variable domain, with the rest obtained from reference TRBV5-4 and TRBJ1-4, is as follows: ETGVTQSPTHLIKTRGQQVTLRCSSQSGHNTVSWYQQALGQGPQFIFQYYREEENGRGNFPPRFSGLQFPNYSSELNVNALELDDSALYLCASSQRTGNEKLFFGSGTQLSVL.

This sequence joins TRBV2 and TRBJ2-3; no reliable D call. V shed 1 base and J shed 5 bases, with 7 bases lying between them. CDR1 is SNHLY and CDR2 is FYNNEI in the germline V gene. CDR3 length equals 13 residues. The CDR3 DNA is TGTGCCAGCAGTGAAGGGGCTGGAGATACGCAGTATTTT. Amino acids: CASSEGAGDTQYF.

In its sample, this clonotype was seen a few times. This chain connects TRBV12-3 or TRBV12-4 to TRBJ2-3, with a tentative D call TRBD2 (5 bases). This CDR3 contains 14 residues. V gave up 7 bases and J gave up 8 bases, with 19 bases separating them. Here the CDR3 reads CASTRGNSYGTQYF. CDR3 nucleotide sequence: TGTGCCAGCACCCGAGGGAACAGCTACGGTACGCAGTATTTT.

A single count supports this clonotype. The V gene is TRBV30, the J gene TRBJ2-7, with D tentatively TRBD1 (6 bases). Germline V gene data show CDR1 as GTSNPN and CDR2 as SVGIG (reference sequence). There are 13 residues in the CDR3. V dropped 5 bases and J dropped 4 bases, with 15 bases sitting between them. CDR3 amino acids: CAWSPGAFYEQYF. CDR3 DNA: TGTGCCTGGTCCCCAGGGGCTTTTTACGAGCAGTACTTC.

Turning to this clonotype: An end of the junction does not agree with germline; a read error may underlie this. This chain links TRBV29-1 with TRBJ1-2; 9 positions agree with TRBD1. The CDR3 length is 12 residues. In germline, CDR1 is SQVTM, CDR2 ANQGSEA. The chain's CDR3 is CSVQDRGDGYTF. The CDR3 bases are TGCAGTGTCCAAGACAGGGGGGATGGTTACACCTTC.

Remarks on this clonotype: The junction departs from germline at one end; a sequencing error may be responsible. The chain links TRBV7-9 to TRBJ2-2, with D unclear. The CDR3 covers 14 residues. From germline, CDR1 is SEHNR and CDR2 FQNEAQ (reference sequence). The CDR3 bases are TGTACCAGCAGCTTAATCGGTGAGGTCGGGGAGCTGTTTTTT. Translation gives CTSSLIGEVGELFF. Full variable domain (rest looked up from reference TRBV7-9 and TRBJ2-2): DTGVSQNPRHKITKRGQNVTFRCDPISEHNRLYWYRQTLGQGPEFLTYFQNEAQLEKSRLLSDRFSAERPKGSFSTLEIQRTEQGDSAMYLCTSSLIGEVGELFFGEGSRLTVL.